A single sample is the source of the 16 T cell receptor beta chains below, sequenced in a study of cytomegalovirus exposure and HLA in healthy donors. Researchers ran the PCR with 60 Vbeta and 13 Jbeta primers. Method: immunoSEQ multiplex PCR; TCRdb's copy keeps in-frame clones and lacks some. This table has 150,000 or so clones, under 70% appearing once. Sequenced input: PBMCs. The receptors shown here come from a man aged 25 to 40 in good health and CMV-seropositive.

The chain is built from TRBV19 and TRBJ2-4, with D possibly being TRBD1 (5 bases). The V and J ends lost 4 bases and 1 base respectively, with 20 bases between them. The CDR3 spans 18 residues. CDR1 is LNHDA, CDR2 SQIVND, per germline (reference sequence). The CDR3 region is CASSNIMQGPTAKNIQYF. CDR3 in DNA: TGTGCCAGTAGTAACATCATGCAGGGTCCTACTGCCAAAAACATTCAGTACTTC.

V and J are TRBV5-4 and TRBJ1-2; D gene uncertain. The germline gives CDR1 SGHNT, CDR2 YYREEE (reference sequence). Trimming shortened V by 1 base and J by 4 bases, and 17 bases separated the two germline ends. This CDR3 is 16 amino acids long. The CDR3 DNA reads TGTGCCAGCAGCTTGCGATCGCGAGGGCCAGGCTATGGCTACACCTTC. Its protein product is CASSLRSRGPGYGYTF.

The chain's CDR3 is CASSFRTGTEAFF. Written as DNA, the CDR3 is TGTGCCAGCAGCTTCCGGACAGGGACTGAAGCTTTCTTT. V and J are TRBV21-1 and TRBJ1-1; the table's TRBD1 call for D was not verified on the DNA. TRBV21-1 constitutes a pseudogene. The CDR3 sequence is 13 residues long.

This clone was detected only a few times. This chain uses TRBV7-3 with TRBJ2-3; 9 positions match TRBD2. The CDR3 extends over 17 amino acids. Per the germline V gene, CDR1 is SGHTA and CDR2 is FQGTGA. V lost 0 bases and J lost 4; bases outside the gene matches: 8. The chain's CDR3 is CASSLTRLAALPDTQYF. The CDR3 DNA reads TGTGCCAGCAGCTTAACGCGACTAGCGGCTCTACCAGATACGCAGTATTTT. Full variable domain (remainder filled in from reference TRBV7-3 and TRBJ2-3): GAGVSQTPSNKVTEKGKYVELRCDPISGHTALYWYRQSLGQGPEFLIYFQGTGAADDSGLPNDRFFAVRPEGSVSTLKIQRTERGDSAVYLCASSLTRLAALPDTQYFGPGTRLTVL.

The chain links TRBV10-3 to TRBJ2-2; 7 bases line up with TRBD1. J was trimmed by 4 bases and V by 2 bases; bases with no gene match: 7. In germline, CDR1 is ENHRY, CDR2 SYGVKD. This CDR3 is 16 amino acids long. CDR3 region: CAISEPGQLSTGELFF. CDR3 nucleotides: TGTGCCATCAGTGAGCCGGGACAGTTGAGCACCGGGGAGCTGTTTTTT.

In its sample, this clone was seen a few times. CDR3 region: CASSLDSGNQPQHF. Written as DNA, the CDR3 is TGTGCCAGCAGCTTGGATAGCGGAAATCAGCCCCAGCATTTT. This sequence joins TRBV5-8 and TRBJ1-5, with D unresolved. The V end was cut by 0 bases, the J end by 4 bases, with 8 bases between. CDR1 and CDR2 from the germline V gene are SGHTS and YDEGEE. The CDR3 loop spans 14 amino acids.

V and J are TRBV27 and TRBJ1-1; weak D call: TRBD1 (5 bases). Looked up from germline, CDR1 is MNHEY and CDR2 is SMNVEV (reference sequence). The CDR3 sequence is 21 residues long. The V gene lost 0 bases and the J gene lost 0 bases, with 26 bases spanning the gap. The CDR3, as DNA: TGTGCCAGCAGTTTATCGCGGACCACGGACGATTTCAGGGCAATGAACACTGAAGCTTTCTTT. Translated: CASSLSRTTDDFRAMNTEAFF.

This clone showed up just once. The chain has TRBV19 and TRBJ2-7, with TRBD2 matching over 7 bases. The V and J ends lost 2 bases and 2 bases, in that order; junction bases with no gene match: 3. CDR1 and CDR2 from the germline V gene are LNHDA and SQIVND (reference sequence). The CDR3 length is 14 residues. The CDR3 sequence: CASSILAGAYEQYF. The CDR3 DNA sequence: TGTGCCAGTAGTATACTGGCGGGGGCCTACGAGCAGTACTTC.

This CDR3 is CASRRLAGPYEQYF. CDR3 bases: TGCGCCAGCCGAAGACTAGCGGGGCCCTACGAGCAGTACTTC. The V call is TRBV4-1, the J call TRBJ2-7, with 11 positions matching TRBD2. The CDR3 consists of 14 residues. Germline CDR1 MGHRA, CDR2 YSYEKL. The junction had 5 bases not matched to a gene; V was cut back by 8 bases and J by 2 bases.

The chain combines TRBV6-5 with TRBJ2-1; 7 bases fit TRBD1. With V trimmed by 5 bases and J by 15 bases, 7 bases remained unmatched. This CDR3 spans 11 amino acids. Germline V gives CDR1 MNHEY, CDR2 SVGAGI. The CDR3, as DNA: TGTGCCAGCAGTACTACAGGGGTTCGGTTCTTC. This sequence encodes CASSTTGVRFF.

This clone was recorded once. The chain has TRBV6-5 and TRBJ2-1; D may be TRBD2 (6 bases). The V and J ends lost 5 bases and 7 bases respectively, with 9 bases between them. This CDR3 is built from 12 residues. The germline gives CDR1 MNHEY, CDR2 SVGAGI. DNA of the CDR3: TGTGCCAGCAGTATGGGGAGGAATGAGCAGTTCTTC. Translated, it gives CASSMGRNEQFF.

This rearrangement joins TRBV25-1 to TRBJ2-5; no definite D call. TRBJ2-7 matches the DNA end more closely, so the J call is doubtful. The CDR3 length is 12 residues. CDR1 is MGHDK and CDR2 is SYGVNS in the germline V gene. CDR3 sequence reads: CASSVSPYEQYF. As DNA, the CDR3 is TGTGCCAGCAGTGTCTCACCCTACGAGCAGTACTTC.

The rearrangement uses TRBV6-5 and TRBJ1-2, with D maybe TRBD1 (6 bases). There are 15 residues in the CDR3. Trimming removed 2 bases at V and 7 bases at J, with 17 bases between. In germline, CDR1 is MNHEY, CDR2 SVGAGI. The CDR3 loop reads CASSYLSQGRGGYTF. CDR3 DNA: TGTGCCAGCAGTTACCTCTCCCAGGGGCGAGGTGGCTACACCTTC.

The sample holds one count of this clone. The chain links TRBV29-1 to TRBJ1-5; D is undetermined. V was clipped by 8 bases and J by 0 bases, with 14 bases between them. Germline assignment: CDR1 SQVTM and CDR2 ANQGSEA. The CDR3 extends over 14 amino acids. In DNA form, the CDR3 reads TGCAGCTTCAAAGAGCACGGTAGCAATCAGCCCCAGCATTTT. Encoded protein: CSFKEHGSNQPQHF.

The rearrangement uses TRBV10-3 and TRBJ2-6; the D gene is possibly TRBD2 (6 bases). Per germline, CDR1 ENHRY and CDR2 SYGVKD. The ends were cut back, 5 bases at V and 2 bases at J, with 13 bases in the middle. The CDR3 sequence is 16 residues long. The CDR3 loop reads CAISQLEGAGANVLTF. The CDR3 DNA follows: TGTGCCATCAGTCAGCTGGAGGGCGCTGGGGCCAACGTCCTGACTTTC.

The chain joins TRBV28 to TRBJ1-1; TRBD1 agrees at 8 bases. From germline, CDR1 is MDHEN and CDR2 SYDVKM. This CDR3 is built from 15 residues. The V gene end was trimmed by 6 bases and the J gene end by 6 bases; junction bases not matched to a gene: 12. For the CDR3, the DNA is TGTGCCAGCAGATCGCACCAGGGGGCTGGGCCTGAAGCTTTCTTT. This sequence encodes CASRSHQGAGPEAFF. The whole variable domain, filled in from reference TRBV28 and TRBJ1-1, reads DVKVTQSSRYLVKRTGEKVFLECVQDMDHENMFWYRQDPGLGLRLIYFSYDVKMKEKGDIPEGYSVSREKKERFSLILESASTNQTSMYLCASRSHQGAGPEAFFGQGTRLTVV.